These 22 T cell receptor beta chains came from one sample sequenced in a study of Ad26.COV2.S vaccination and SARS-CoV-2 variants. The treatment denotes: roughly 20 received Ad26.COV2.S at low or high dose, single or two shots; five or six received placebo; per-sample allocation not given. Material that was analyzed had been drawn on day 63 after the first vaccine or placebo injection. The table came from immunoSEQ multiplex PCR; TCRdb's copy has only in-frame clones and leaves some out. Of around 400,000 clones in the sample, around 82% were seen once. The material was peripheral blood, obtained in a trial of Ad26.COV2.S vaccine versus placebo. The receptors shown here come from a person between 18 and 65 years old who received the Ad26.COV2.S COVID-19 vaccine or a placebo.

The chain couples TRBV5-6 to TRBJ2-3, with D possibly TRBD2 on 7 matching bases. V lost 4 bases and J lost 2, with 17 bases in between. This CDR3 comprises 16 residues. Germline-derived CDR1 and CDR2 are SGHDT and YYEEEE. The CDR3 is CASSLRGGGLTDTQYF. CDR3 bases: TGTGCCAGCAGCCTCAGGGGCGGGGGACTCACAGATACGCAGTATTTT.

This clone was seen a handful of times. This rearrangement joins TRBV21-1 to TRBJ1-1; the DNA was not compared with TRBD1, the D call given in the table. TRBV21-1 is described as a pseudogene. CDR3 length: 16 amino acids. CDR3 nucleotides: TGTGCCAGCAGCAAAACCCCCCACAGGCGACTGGCTGAAGCTTTCTTT. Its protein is CASSKTPHRRLAEAFF.

CDR3 nucleotides: TGTGCCAGCAGTCACCAACACGGACGGGGCGGCTACACCTTC. Translation gives CASSHQHGRGGYTF. The chain recombines TRBV14 with TRBJ1-2; TRBD1 might be the D (5 bases). V gave up 6 bases and J gave up 8 bases, with 19 bases separating them. Looked up from germline, CDR1 is SGHDN and CDR2 is FVKESK. The CDR3 contains 14 residues.

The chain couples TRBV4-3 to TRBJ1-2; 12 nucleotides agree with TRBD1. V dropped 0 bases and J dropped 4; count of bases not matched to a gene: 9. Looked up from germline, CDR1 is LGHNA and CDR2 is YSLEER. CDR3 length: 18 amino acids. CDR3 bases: TGCGCCAGCAGCCAAGATTTGGGACAGGGGGCGTCAACCTATGGCTACACCTTC. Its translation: CASSQDLGQGASTYGYTF.

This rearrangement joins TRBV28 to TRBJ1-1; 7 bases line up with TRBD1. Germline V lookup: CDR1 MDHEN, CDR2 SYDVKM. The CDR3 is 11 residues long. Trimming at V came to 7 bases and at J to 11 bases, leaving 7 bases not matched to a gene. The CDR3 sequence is CASNKQGTAFF. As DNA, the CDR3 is TGTGCCAGCAATAAACAGGGGACGGCTTTCTTT.

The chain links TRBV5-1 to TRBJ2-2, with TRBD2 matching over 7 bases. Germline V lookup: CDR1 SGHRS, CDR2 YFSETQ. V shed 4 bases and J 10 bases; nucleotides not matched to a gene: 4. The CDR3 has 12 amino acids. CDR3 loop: CASSLTSPELFF. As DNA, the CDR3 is TGCGCCAGCAGCCTGACTAGCCCGGAGCTGTTTTTT.

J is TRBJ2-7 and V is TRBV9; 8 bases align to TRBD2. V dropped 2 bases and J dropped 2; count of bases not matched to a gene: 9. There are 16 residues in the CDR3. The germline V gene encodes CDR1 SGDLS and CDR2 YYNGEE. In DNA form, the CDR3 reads TGTGCCAGCAGCGTCAACCCTCGGACTAGCACCTACGAGCAGTACTTC. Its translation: CASSVNPRTSTYEQYF. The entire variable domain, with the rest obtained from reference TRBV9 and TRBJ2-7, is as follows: DSGVTQTPKHLITATGQRVTLRCSPRSGDLSVYWYQQSLDQGLQFLIQYYNGEERAKGNILERFSAQQFPDLHSELNLSSLELGDSALYFCASSVNPRTSTYEQYFGPGTRLTVT.

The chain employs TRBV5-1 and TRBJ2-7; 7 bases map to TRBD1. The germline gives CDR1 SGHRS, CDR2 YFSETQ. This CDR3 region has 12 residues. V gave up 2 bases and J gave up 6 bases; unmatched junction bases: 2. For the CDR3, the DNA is TGCGCCAGCAGCTTTGGGACAGTCGAGCAGTACTTC. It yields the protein CASSFGTVEQYF.

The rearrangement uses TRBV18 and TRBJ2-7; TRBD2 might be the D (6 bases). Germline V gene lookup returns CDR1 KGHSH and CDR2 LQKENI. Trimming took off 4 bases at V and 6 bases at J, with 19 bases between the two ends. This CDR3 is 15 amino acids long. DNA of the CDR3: TGTGCCAGCTCACTAACGACGGGAGAGGAAAGCGAGCAGTACTTC. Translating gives CASSLTTGEESEQYF.

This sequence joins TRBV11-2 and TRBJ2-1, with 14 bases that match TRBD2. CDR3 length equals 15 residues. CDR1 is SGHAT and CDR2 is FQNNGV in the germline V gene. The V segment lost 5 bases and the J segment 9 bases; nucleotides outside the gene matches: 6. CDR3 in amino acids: CASSQGLAGVFEQFF. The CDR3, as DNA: TGTGCCAGCAGCCAGGGACTAGCGGGAGTTTTTGAGCAGTTCTTC.

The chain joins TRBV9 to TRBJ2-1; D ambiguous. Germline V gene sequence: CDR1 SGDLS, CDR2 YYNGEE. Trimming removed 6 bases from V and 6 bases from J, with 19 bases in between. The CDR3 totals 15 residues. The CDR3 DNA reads TGTGCCAGCATCAGGCAGCTAAGAATCCTCAATGAGCAGTTCTTC. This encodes CASIRQLRILNEQFF.

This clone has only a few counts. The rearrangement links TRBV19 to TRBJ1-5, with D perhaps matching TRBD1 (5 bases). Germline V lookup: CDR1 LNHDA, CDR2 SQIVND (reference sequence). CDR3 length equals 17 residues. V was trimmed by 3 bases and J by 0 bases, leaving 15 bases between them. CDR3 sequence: CASSIPQGRLSNQPQHF. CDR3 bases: TGTGCCAGTAGTATCCCGCAGGGTAGGCTTAGCAATCAGCCCCAGCATTTT.

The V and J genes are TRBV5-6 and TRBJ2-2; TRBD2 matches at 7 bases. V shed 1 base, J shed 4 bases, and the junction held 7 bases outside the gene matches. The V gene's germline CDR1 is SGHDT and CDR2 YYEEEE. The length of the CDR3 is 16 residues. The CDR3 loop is CASSLRDSGLTGELFF. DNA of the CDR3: TGTGCCAGCAGCTTGAGGGATAGCGGGCTCACCGGGGAGCTGTTTTTT.

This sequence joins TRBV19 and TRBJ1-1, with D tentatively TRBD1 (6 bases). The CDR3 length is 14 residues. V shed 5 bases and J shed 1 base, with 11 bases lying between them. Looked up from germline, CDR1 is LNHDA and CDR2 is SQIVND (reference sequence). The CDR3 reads CASSYTGTNTEAFF. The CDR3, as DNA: TGTGCCAGTAGTTATACAGGGACGAACACTGAAGCTTTCTTT. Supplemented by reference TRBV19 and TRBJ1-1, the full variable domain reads DGGITQSPKYLFRKEGQNVTLSCEQNLNHDAMYWYRQDPGQGLRLIYYSQIVNDFQKGDIAEGYSVSREKKESFPLTVTSAQKNPTAFYLCASSYTGTNTEAFFGQGTRLTVV.

The CDR3 region has the DNA TGTGCCAGCTCACCATGGACGGACTTTAATGAAAAACTGTTTTTT. Amino acids: CASSPWTDFNEKLFF. This chain links TRBV18 with TRBJ1-4; D is unclear. The CDR3 spans 15 residues. Germline V gene data show CDR1 as KGHSH and CDR2 as LQKENI. Trimming removed 2 bases from V and 4 bases from J, with 11 bases in between.

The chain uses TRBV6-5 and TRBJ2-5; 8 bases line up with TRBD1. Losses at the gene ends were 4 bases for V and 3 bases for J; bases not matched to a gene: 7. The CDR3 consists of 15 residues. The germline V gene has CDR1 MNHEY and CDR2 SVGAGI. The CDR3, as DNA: TGTGCCAGCAGTTTCACCGGGACAGGAGAAGAGACCCAGTACTTC. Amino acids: CASSFTGTGEETQYF.

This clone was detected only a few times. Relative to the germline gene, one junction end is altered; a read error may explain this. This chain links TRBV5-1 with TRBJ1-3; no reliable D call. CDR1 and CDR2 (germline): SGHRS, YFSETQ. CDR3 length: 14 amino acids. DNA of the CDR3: TGCGCCAGCAGCTTGGAGTCTATCCTAAACCCCATATATTTT. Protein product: CASSLESILNPIYF.

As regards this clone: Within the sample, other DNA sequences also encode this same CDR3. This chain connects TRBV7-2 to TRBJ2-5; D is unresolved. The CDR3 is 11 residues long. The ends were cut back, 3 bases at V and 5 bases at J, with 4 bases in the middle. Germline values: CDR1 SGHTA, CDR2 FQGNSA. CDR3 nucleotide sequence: TGTGCCAGCAGCTTGAGTGAGACCCAGTACTTC. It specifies CASSLSETQYF. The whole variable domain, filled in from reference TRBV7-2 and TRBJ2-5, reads GAGVSQSPSNKVTEKGKDVELRCDPISGHTALYWYRQSLGQGLEFLIYFQGNSAPDKSGLPSDRFSAERTGGSVSTLTIQRTQQEDSAVYLCASSLSETQYFGPGTRLLVL.

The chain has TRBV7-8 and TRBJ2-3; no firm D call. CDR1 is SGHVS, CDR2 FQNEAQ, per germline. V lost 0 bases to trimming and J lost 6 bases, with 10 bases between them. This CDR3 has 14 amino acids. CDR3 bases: TGTGCCAGCAGCTTAGCTAACCCACAGGATACGCAGTATTTT. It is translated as CASSLANPQDTQYF.

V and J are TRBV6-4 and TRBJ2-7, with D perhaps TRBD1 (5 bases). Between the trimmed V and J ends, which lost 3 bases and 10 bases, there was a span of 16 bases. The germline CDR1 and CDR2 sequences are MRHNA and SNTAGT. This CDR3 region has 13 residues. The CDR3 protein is CASSEIEGAGQYF. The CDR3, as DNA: TGTGCCAGCAGTGAAATAGAAGGGGCTGGACAGTACTTC.

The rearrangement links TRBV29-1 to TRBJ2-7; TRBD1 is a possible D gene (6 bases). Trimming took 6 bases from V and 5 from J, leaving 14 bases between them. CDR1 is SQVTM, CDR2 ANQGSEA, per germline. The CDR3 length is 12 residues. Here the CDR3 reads CSVRGLGHEQYF. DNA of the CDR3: TGCAGCGTCAGGGGTTTGGGCCACGAGCAGTACTTC.

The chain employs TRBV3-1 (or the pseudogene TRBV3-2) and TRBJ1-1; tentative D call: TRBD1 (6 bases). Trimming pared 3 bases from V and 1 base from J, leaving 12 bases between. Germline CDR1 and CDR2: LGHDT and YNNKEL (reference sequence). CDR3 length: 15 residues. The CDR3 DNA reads TGTGCCAGCAGCCAGGGGGCAGGGTGGAACACTGAAGCTTTCTTT. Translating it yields CASSQGAGWNTEAFF.